The 21 T cell receptor beta chains listed next were all sequenced from one sample in a study of shared clonotypes between healthy human individuals. The method was immunoSEQ multiplex PCR; TCRdb's version includes in-frame clones alone and lacks a portion of them. The sample includes millions of clones, 80% to 95% of them seen just once. Sequenced material: naive CD4+ T cells from PBMCs. The subset here: CD45RA+ positively selected. Receptors originate from a man aged 18-30 years in good health. Some clones in this sample may be carry-over from other donors' samples.

V and J are TRBV5-4 and TRBJ1-1; possible D gene TRBD1, 5 bases. CDR1 and CDR2 from the germline V gene are SGHNT and YYREEE (reference sequence). The ends were cut back, 4 bases at V and 9 bases at J, with 28 bases in the middle. The CDR3 runs to 17 residues. The CDR3 region is CASSPLGGLSPNSKAFF. The CDR3 region has the DNA TGTGCCAGCAGCCCCCTTGGGGGACTTTCCCCAAATTCTAAAGCTTTCTTT.

V usage is TRBV7-9 and J usage is TRBJ2-3, with TRBD2 matching over 9 bases. This CDR3 spans 18 amino acids. The trim removed 1 base at V and 4 bases at J, leaving 12 bases unmatched. The germline CDR1 and CDR2 sequences are SEHNR and FQNEAQ (reference sequence). This chain's CDR3 is CASSLEARAGGKSDTQYF. The CDR3 DNA is TGTGCCAGCAGCTTAGAGGCCCGGGCGGGGGGGAAATCAGATACGCAGTATTTT. Supplemented by reference TRBV7-9 and TRBJ2-3, the full variable domain reads DTGVSQNPRHKITKRGQNVTFRCDPISEHNRLYWYRQTLGQGPEFLTYFQNEAQLEKSRLLSDRFSAERPKGSFSTLEIQRTEQGDSAMYLCASSLEARAGGKSDTQYFGPGTRLTVL.

This sequence joins TRBV27 and TRBJ1-2, with D tentatively TRBD1 (6 bases). Per germline, CDR1 MNHEY and CDR2 SMNVEV (reference sequence). V was trimmed by 3 bases and J by 0 bases, leaving 17 bases between them. The CDR3 spans 17 residues. CDR3 region: CASSFKGGWVTNYGYTF. The CDR3 DNA reads as TGTGCCAGCAGTTTTAAAGGGGGGTGGGTGACTAACTATGGCTACACCTTC.

The rearrangement uses TRBV7-2 and TRBJ1-2; no definite D call. Germline-derived CDR1 and CDR2 are SGHTA and FQGNSA. Trimming shortened V by 5 bases and J by 7 bases, and 14 bases separated the two germline ends. The CDR3 runs 13 residues. The CDR3 coding sequence is TGTGCCAGCAGCCCCGACCGACTTTTTGGCTACACCTTC. Translated: CASSPDRLFGYTF.

The J gene is TRBJ2-3, the V gene TRBV27, with D tentatively TRBD2 (6 bases). V gave up 8 bases and J gave up 0 bases, with 18 bases separating them. CDR1 is MNHEY and CDR2 is SMNVEV in the germline V gene (reference sequence). The CDR3 runs 16 residues. CDR3 residues: CASRSVGSGSTDTQYF. CDR3 nucleotides: TGTGCCAGCCGGAGTGTCGGTAGCGGTAGCACAGATACGCAGTATTTT.

The chain couples TRBV10-1 to TRBJ2-5; no definite D call. Per germline, CDR1 WNHNN and CDR2 SYGVQD (reference sequence). V was clipped by 2 bases and J by 1 base, with 5 bases between them. The CDR3 sequence is 13 residues long. The CDR3 sequence: CASSEGFQETQYF. The CDR3 nucleotides are TGCGCCAGCAGTGAGGGATTCCAAGAGACCCAGTACTTC.

Note on this clone: At the DNA level, this CDR3 is encoded by other sequences in the same sample as well. The genes are TRBV18 and TRBJ2-7; D is unresolved. Germline assignment: CDR1 KGHSH and CDR2 LQKENI. The CDR3 is 13 amino acids. With 6 bases removed from V and 3 bases from J, the gap between germline ends came to 12 bases. The CDR3 sequence: CASSPQESYEQYF. The CDR3 region has the DNA TGTGCCAGCTCCCCGCAGGAAAGCTACGAGCAGTACTTC.

V and J are TRBV5-8 and TRBJ2-1; D unresolved. This CDR3 spans 12 amino acids. V was pared by 1 base and J by 5 bases, with 4 bases between. Germline loops: CDR1 SGHTS, CDR2 YDEGEE. CDR3 bases: TGTGCCAGCAGCTTGCGACACAATGAGCAGTTCTTC. Its translation: CASSLRHNEQFF. Together with reference TRBV5-8 and TRBJ2-1, the CDR3 gives the full variable domain: EAGVTQSPTHLIKTRGQQATLRCSPISGHTSVYWYQQALGLGLQFLLWYDEGEERNRGNFPPRFSGRQFPNYSSELNVNALELEDSALYLCASSLRHNEQFFGPGTRLTVL.

The chain carries TRBV30 and TRBJ1-1; D is possibly TRBD1 (6 bases). The CDR3 extends over 14 amino acids. The germline V and J ends were trimmed by 3 bases and 0 bases, with 11 bases remaining between them. Germline V CDR1 and CDR2: GTSNPN, SVGIG (reference sequence). This CDR3 reads CAWRGAWVNTEAFF. The CDR3 DNA sequence: TGTGCCTGGAGGGGGGCCTGGGTGAACACTGAAGCTTTCTTT.

This chain links TRBV6-1 with TRBJ1-3, with unresolved D. Germline loops: CDR1 MNHNS, CDR2 SASEGT. V lost 1 base and J lost 4, with 17 bases in between. CDR3 length: 17 amino acids. The CDR3 bases are TGTGCCAGCAGTGAAGTAGCGGTTGGGTATGGCGGAAACACCATATATTTT. Translated: CASSEVAVGYGGNTIYF.

The chain employs TRBV5-6 and TRBJ2-7; 7 bases match TRBD1. CDR1 SGHDT and CDR2 YYEEEE come from the germline V gene. With V trimmed by 0 bases and J by 2 bases, 8 bases remained unmatched. The CDR3 extends over 16 amino acids. CDR3 in amino acids: CASSLGGRGGTYEQYF. The CDR3 nucleotides read TGTGCCAGCAGCTTGGGGGGTCGAGGGGGCACCTACGAGCAGTACTTC.

This chain joins TRBV28 and TRBJ2-7, with TRBD2 matching 13 bases. V was clipped by 5 bases and J by 2 bases; unmatched bases: 6. CDR3 length: 16 residues. In germline, CDR1 is MDHEN, CDR2 SYDVKM. CDR3 in DNA: TGTGCCAGCAGTCCACTGACTAGCGGGAGGCCCTACGAGCAGTACTTC. The encoded protein is CASSPLTSGRPYEQYF.

CDR3 DNA: TGTGCCAGCAGCTTCAAGCATGGGTCATCCGAGCAGTACTTC. Protein: CASSFKHGSSEQYF. The V gene is TRBV7-2, the J gene TRBJ2-7; D call uncertain. The CDR3 has 14 amino acids. Germline V gene lookup returns CDR1 SGHTA and CDR2 FQGNSA. V was trimmed by 3 bases and J by 6 bases, leaving 15 bases between them.

The chain combines TRBV21-1 with TRBJ2-5; the D call in the table, TRBD1, was not verified against the DNA. The J call may be faulty, since TRBJ2-7 better matches the DNA end. TRBV21-1 constitutes a pseudogene. The CDR3 extends over 16 amino acids. CDR3 nucleotides: TGTGCCAGCAGCAAAGAAGGGCAGGGACAGAAATACGAGCAGTACTTC. It encodes CASSKEGQGQKYEQYF.

This chain uses TRBV6-1 with TRBJ1-5; 8 nucleotides align to TRBD1. Germline-derived CDR1 and CDR2 are MNHNS and SASEGT. V was pared by 10 bases and J by 4 bases, with 9 bases of the junction left unmatched. The CDR3 loop spans 14 amino acids. DNA of the CDR3: TGTGCCACGAAAAAAACAGGGGGGAATCAGCCCCAGCATTTT. Residues: CATKKTGGNQPQHF.

This chain links TRBV6-1 with TRBJ1-5, with 7 nucleotides matching TRBD1. The CDR3 spans 13 residues. J was trimmed by 7 bases and V by 4 bases; bases with no gene match: 4. Germline CDR1 and CDR2: MNHNS and SASEGT. Written as DNA, the CDR3 is TGTGCCAGCAGTGCGACCAGGGGGCAGCCCCAGCATTTT. Translating gives CASSATRGQPQHF.

This rearrangement joins TRBV4-3 to TRBJ2-1; 10 nucleotides line up with TRBD2. CDR1 and CDR2 (germline): LGHNA, YSLEER. Trimming took 3 bases from V and 7 from J; bases not matched to a gene: 9. This CDR3 comprises 16 residues. The CDR3 loop reads CASSQNSGRAVNEQFF. The CDR3 coding sequence is TGCGCCAGCAGCCAGAACAGCGGGAGGGCCGTGAATGAGCAGTTCTTC.

This chain uses TRBV18 with TRBJ1-2, with D unclear. Germline values: CDR1 KGHSH, CDR2 LQKENI. With 8 bases removed from V and 8 bases from J, the gap between germline ends came to 18 bases. The CDR3 runs to 13 residues. The chain's CDR3 is CASPPDLGIGYTF. CDR3 coding DNA: TGTGCCAGCCCCCCGGACTTAGGGATCGGCTACACCTTC.

The rearrangement joins TRBV23-1 to TRBJ2-7; no firm D call. TRBV23-1 is marked as an open reading frame, function uncertain. This CDR3 is built from 18 residues. Trimming cost V 0 bases and J 3 bases, with 21 bases left between them. The CDR3 region has the DNA TGCGCCAGCAGTCAATCGGTAAGGAGATTAGAAAGATACTACGAGCAGTACTTC. Protein: CASSQSVRRLERYYEQYF.

V and J are TRBV15 and TRBJ2-7; the match to TRBD2 covers 10 bases. V trimming: 2 bases; J trimming: 2 bases; junction bases outside the gene matches: 3. The CDR3 is made up of 15 amino acids. Germline CDR1 LNHNV, CDR2 YYDKDF (reference sequence). CDR3 amino acids: CATSRRTSGAYEQYF. The CDR3 DNA reads TGTGCCACCAGCAGAAGAACTAGCGGGGCCTACGAGCAGTACTTC.

In the case of this clone: The same CDR3 is also encoded by other DNA sequences in this sample. This chain connects TRBV29-1 to TRBJ2-3; 8 bases fit TRBD1. There are 11 residues in the CDR3. CDR1 SQVTM and CDR2 ANQGSEA come from the germline V gene. The V gene end was trimmed by 4 bases and the J gene end by 6 bases; junction bases not matched to a gene: 0. The CDR3 is CSVAGGDTQYF. DNA of the CDR3: TGCAGCGTTGCAGGGGGCGATACGCAGTATTTT.